A selection of T cell receptor beta chains follows, all from one sample in a study of T cells in tuberculosis. Assay: immunoSEQ multiplex PCR; the TCRdb copy retains only in-frame clones and omits some. Here the sample spans tens of thousands of clones, about 90% being singletons. This sample comprised PBMCs, obtained at tuberculosis diagnosis. These receptor sequences come from an adult with tuberculosis. Each CDR3 is given with its conserved first and last residue. Each record gives: clone size, J gene, D gene, V gene, CDR3 DNA, CDR3 protein. D genes are given only for firm matches. A clone size is listed for some rows: how often the clone was seen (once, few, many), or a class if it is expanded.

clone size: once
J gene: TRBJ1-6
D gene: .
V gene: TRBV6-6
CDR3 DNA: TGTGCCAGCACAGATCGGGGGAATTCACCCCTCCACTTT
CDR3 protein: CASTDRGNSPLHF

clone size: .
J gene: TRBJ1-1
D gene: .
V gene: TRBV18
CDR3 DNA: TGTGCCAGCTCACCATCAGGTCGGAACACTGAAGCTTTCTTT
CDR3 protein: CASSPSGRNTEAFF

clone size: .
J gene: TRBJ2-1
D gene: TRBD2
V gene: TRBV18
CDR3 DNA: TGTGCCAGCTCACAGGGACTAGCGGGAGAAAATGAGCAGTTCTTC
CDR3 protein: CASSQGLAGENEQFF

clone size: .
J gene: TRBJ1-5
D gene: TRBD1
V gene: TRBV19
CDR3 DNA: TGTGCCAGTACCCTACAGGGGGGGAATCAGCCCCAGCATTTT
CDR3 protein: CASTLQGGNQPQHF

clone size: .
J gene: TRBJ2-7
D gene: TRBD1
V gene: TRBV5-1
CDR3 DNA: TGCGCCAGCAGCTTGCCGGGACAGGGCATTAGCTCCTACGAGCAGTACTTC
CDR3 protein: CASSLPGQGISSYEQYF

clone size: .
J gene: TRBJ1-3
D gene: .
V gene: TRBV14
CDR3 DNA: TGTGCCAGCAGCCAAGTGGCCGGCGGGACCATATATTTT
CDR3 protein: CASSQVAGGTIYF

clone size: .
J gene: TRBJ2-1
D gene: .
V gene: TRBV5-4
CDR3 DNA: TGTGCCAGCAGCCCGTCGAGACTCGAGCAGTTCTTC
CDR3 protein: CASSPSRLEQFF

clone size: .
J gene: TRBJ2-2
D gene: .
V gene: TRBV10-2
CDR3 DNA: TGCGCCAGCAGTGACAGAAACACCGGGGAGCTGTTTTTT
CDR3 protein: CASSDRNTGELFF

clone size: .
J gene: TRBJ1-1
D gene: TRBD1
V gene: TRBV9
CDR3 DNA: TGTGCCAGCAGCGTAGATCTCCGGACAGGGGCTGAAGCTTTCTTT
CDR3 protein: CASSVDLRTGAEAFF

clone size: once
J gene: TRBJ1-2
D gene: .
V gene: TRBV27
CDR3 DNA: TGTGCCAGCAGCCCTCAGGGCGCTAACTATGGCTACACCTTC
CDR3 protein: CASSPQGANYGYTF

clone size: once
J gene: TRBJ2-3
D gene: .
V gene: TRBV2
CDR3 DNA: TGTGCCAGCAGGTGGGCAGAAAGCACAGATACGCAGTATTTT
CDR3 protein: CASRWAESTDTQYF

clone size: .
J gene: TRBJ2-2
D gene: .
V gene: TRBV11-3
CDR3 DNA: TGTGCCAGCAGCCCGAGCGGATCCGCGAACACCGGGGAGCTGTTTTTT
CDR3 protein: CASSPSGSANTGELFF

clone size: few
J gene: TRBJ2-7
D gene: .
V gene: TRBV9
CDR3 DNA: TGTGCCAGCAGCGCCGAGGGGACTCGAGGGTACGAGCAGTACTTC
CDR3 protein: CASSAEGTRGYEQYF

clone size: .
J gene: TRBJ1-1
D gene: TRBD1
V gene: TRBV4-1
CDR3 DNA: TGCGCCAGCAGCCAAGCCAGACAGGGTTTGACGGCTGAAGCTTTCTTT
CDR3 protein: CASSQARQGLTAEAFF

clone size: .
J gene: TRBJ2-1
D gene: .
V gene: TRBV19
CDR3 DNA: TGTGCCAGTAGGCCATCGCCGGGGGTCGGGAATGAGCAGTTCTTC
CDR3 protein: CASRPSPGVGNEQFF

clone size: .
J gene: TRBJ2-1
D gene: TRBD2
V gene: TRBV27
CDR3 DNA: TGTGCCAGCTCGGTGGGCGGGGAAGTCAGCGGGGCCTCCTACAATGAGCAGTTCTTC
CDR3 protein: CASSVGGEVSGASYNEQFF

clone size: .
J gene: TRBJ2-4
D gene: TRBD2
V gene: TRBV28
CDR3 DNA: TGTGCCAGCAGTTTATTTGCGGGAGGGCAAGGAAACATTCAGTACTTC
CDR3 protein: CASSLFAGGQGNIQYF

clone size: few
J gene: TRBJ2-1
D gene: .
V gene: TRBV25-1
CDR3 DNA: TGTGCCAGCAGTGATCCTGTGGGGGACTCCCCCATGTTCTTC
CDR3 protein: CASSDPVGDSPMFF

clone size: once
J gene: TRBJ1-1
D gene: .
V gene: TRBV19
CDR3 DNA: TGTGCCAGTAGTATAATCTTGAGAAGCACTGAAGCTTTCTTT
CDR3 protein: CASSIILRSTEAFF

clone size: once
J gene: TRBJ2-1
D gene: .
V gene: TRBV10-2
CDR3 DNA: TGCGCCAGCAGTGAACTTCATCACTCCTACAATGAGCAGTTCTTC
CDR3 protein: CASSELHHSYNEQFF

clone size: .
J gene: TRBJ2-3
D gene: .
V gene: TRBV30
CDR3 DNA: TGTGCCTGGAGTCTAGAGACAGATACGCAGTATTTT
CDR3 protein: CAWSLETDTQYF

clone size: few
J gene: TRBJ1-1
D gene: .
V gene: TRBV30
CDR3 DNA: TGTGCCTGGATCGCCGGACAGAACACTGAAGCTTTCTTT
CDR3 protein: CAWIAGQNTEAFF

clone size: .
J gene: TRBJ2-7
D gene: TRBD1
V gene: TRBV6-1
CDR3 DNA: TGTGCCAGCAGATATACCGGGACAGGGGCCTACGAGCAGTACTTC
CDR3 protein: CASRYTGTGAYEQYF

clone size: .
J gene: TRBJ2-7
D gene: TRBD1
V gene: TRBV9
CDR3 DNA: TGTGCCAGCAGCGGCGGGGACAGGGACAACGAGCAGTACTTC
CDR3 protein: CASSGGDRDNEQYF